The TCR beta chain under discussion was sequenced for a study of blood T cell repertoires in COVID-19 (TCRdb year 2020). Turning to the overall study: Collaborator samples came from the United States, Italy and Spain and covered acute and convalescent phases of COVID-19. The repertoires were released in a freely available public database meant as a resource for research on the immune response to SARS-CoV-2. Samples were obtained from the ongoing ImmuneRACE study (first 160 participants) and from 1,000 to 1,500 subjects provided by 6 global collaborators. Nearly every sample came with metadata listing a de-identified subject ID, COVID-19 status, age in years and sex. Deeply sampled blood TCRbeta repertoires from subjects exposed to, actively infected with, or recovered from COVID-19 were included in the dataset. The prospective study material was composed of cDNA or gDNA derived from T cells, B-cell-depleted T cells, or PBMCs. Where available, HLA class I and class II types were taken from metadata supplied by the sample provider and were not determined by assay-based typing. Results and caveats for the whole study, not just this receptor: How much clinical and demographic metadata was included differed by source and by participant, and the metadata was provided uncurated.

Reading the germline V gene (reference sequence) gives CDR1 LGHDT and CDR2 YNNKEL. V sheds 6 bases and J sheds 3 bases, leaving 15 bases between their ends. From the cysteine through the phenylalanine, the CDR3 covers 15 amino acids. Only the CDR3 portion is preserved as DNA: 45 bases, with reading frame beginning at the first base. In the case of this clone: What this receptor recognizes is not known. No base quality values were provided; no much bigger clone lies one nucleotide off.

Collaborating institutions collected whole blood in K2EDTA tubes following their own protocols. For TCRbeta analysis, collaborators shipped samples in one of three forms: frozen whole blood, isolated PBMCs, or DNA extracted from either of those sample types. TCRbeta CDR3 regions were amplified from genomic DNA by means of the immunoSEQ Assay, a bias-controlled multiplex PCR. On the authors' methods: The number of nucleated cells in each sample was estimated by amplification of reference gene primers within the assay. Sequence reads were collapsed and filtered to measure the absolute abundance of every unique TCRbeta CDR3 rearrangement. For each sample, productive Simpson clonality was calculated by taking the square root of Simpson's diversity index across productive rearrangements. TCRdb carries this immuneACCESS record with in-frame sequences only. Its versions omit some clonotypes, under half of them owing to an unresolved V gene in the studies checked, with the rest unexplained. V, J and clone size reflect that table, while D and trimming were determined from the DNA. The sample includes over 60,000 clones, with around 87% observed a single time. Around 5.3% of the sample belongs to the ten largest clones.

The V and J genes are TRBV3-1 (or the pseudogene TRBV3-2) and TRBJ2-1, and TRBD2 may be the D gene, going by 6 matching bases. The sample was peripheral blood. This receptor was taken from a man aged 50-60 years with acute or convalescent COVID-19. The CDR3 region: CASRVGAGGYNEQFF. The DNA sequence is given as TGTGCCAGCAGGGTCGGAGCGGGCGGCTACAATGAGCAGTTCTTC.